One and the same sample provided the 13 T cell receptor beta chains below, sequenced in a study of T cells in Graves' hyperthyroidism and ophthalmopathy. RNA transcripts served as the template for amplifying TCR beta CDR3 regions. HTBI primers were employed in a first-round RT-PCR of the TCR CDR3. MiXCR was run by TCRdb on the multiplex PCR reads, yielding one entry per CDR3 protein. The profile shows about half a million distinct CDR3 sequences, less than 25% of them singletons. The sample taken for sequencing was blood. These receptors came from a man between 18 and 35 years old with Graves' hyperthyroidism.

This clonotype was seen a few times. Because the CDR3 is missing its conserved closing phenylalanine or tryptophan, this is likely a read error. This chain links TRBV12-3 or TRBV12-4 with TRBJ1-5; possibly TRBD1 for D (5 bases). The CDR3 runs to 14 residues. Trimming took 6 bases from V and 1 from J, leaving 10 bases between them. The CDR3 loop reads CASRWSGSNQPQHL. Here the CDR3 DNA reads TGTGCCAGCAGGTGGTCAGGGAGCAATCAGCCCCAGCATTTG.

To note about this clonotype: A read error may be the cause here, since a much bigger clone is one base away. The chain joins TRBV10-3 to TRBJ2-2; 8 bases agree with TRBD1. V was pared by 7 bases and J by 6 bases, with 10 bases of the junction left unmatched. CDR1 and CDR2 (germline): ENHRY, SYGVKD. The CDR3 sequence is 15 residues long. CDR3 loop: CAIKTLQGAPGELFF. The CDR3, as DNA: TGTGCCATCAAGACTCTGCAGGGGGCCCCCGGGGAGCTGTTTTTT.

This clonotype was observed a handful of times. This rearrangement joins TRBV30 to TRBJ2-1; 9 nucleotides align to TRBD1. Germline trimming cut 2 bases from V and 10 bases from J; bases unmatched to any gene: 3. The CDR3 length is 12 residues. Germline values: CDR1 GTSNPN, CDR2 SVGIG (reference sequence). The CDR3 DNA is TGTGCCTGGAGTCGTACAGGGGGCGAGCAGTTCTTC. Translated, it gives CAWSRTGGEQFF.

This clonotype was recorded many times. The V call is TRBV2, the J call TRBJ1-2; 9 positions agree with TRBD1. With V trimmed by 6 bases and J by 7 bases, 15 bases remained unmatched. CDR1 SNHLY and CDR2 FYNNEI come from the germline V gene. The CDR3 runs 16 residues. The CDR3 DNA is TGTGCCAGCAGACCCGATATGAGACAGGGGGTCGGTGGCTACACCTTC. As protein: CASRPDMRQGVGGYTF.

This clonotype has a handful of counts. V and J are TRBV3-1 and TRBJ2-7, with 9 bases fitting TRBD1. The V segment lost 5 bases and the J segment 2 bases; nucleotides outside the gene matches: 4. The CDR3 contains 14 residues. CDR1 and CDR2 (germline): LGHDT, YNNKEL (reference sequence). The CDR3 loop reads CASSYTGGPYEQYF. The CDR3 DNA is TGTGCCAGCAGCTATACAGGGGGCCCCTACGAGCAGTACTTC.

At least ten counts were recorded for this clonotype. CDR3 protein: CATSDTMNTEAFF. The CDR3 DNA reads as TGTGCCACCAGTGATACCATGAACACTGAAGCTTTCTTT. This rearrangement joins TRBV24-1 to TRBJ1-1; D gene ambiguous. Germline V gives CDR1 KGHDR, CDR2 SFDVKD. Deletions cut 3 bases from V and 0 bases from J, with 4 bases between. CDR3 length: 13 residues.

This clonotype was observed at least ten times. This rearrangement joins TRBV12-3 or TRBV12-4 to TRBJ1-1, with a tentative D call TRBD1 (6 bases). The ends were cut back, 7 bases at V and 6 bases at J, with 15 bases in the middle. The CDR3 is 13 residues long. CDR3 sequence: CASTEVGAPEAFF. For the CDR3, the DNA is TGTGCCAGCACCGAGGTGGGGGCCCCTGAAGCTTTCTTT.

This clonotype was found many times. J is TRBJ1-1 and V is TRBV5-1, with no clear D. There are 14 residues in the CDR3. V was pared by 4 bases and J by 4 bases, with 14 bases between. Germline values: CDR1 SGHRS, CDR2 YFSETQ. The CDR3 DNA is TGCGCCAGCAGCCTGCTCGAAACCGGCACTGAAGCTTTCTTT. Translated, it gives CASSLLETGTEAFF.

This clonotype was detected many times. The chain carries TRBV12-3 or TRBV12-4 and TRBJ2-7, with D uncertain. The CDR3 is 10 amino acids. The V gene lost 11 bases and the J gene lost 6 bases, with 11 bases spanning the gap. The CDR3 sequence is CAVGGFEQYF. The CDR3 nucleotides are TGTGCCGTCGGCGGTTTCGAGCAGTACTTC.

This clonotype was picked up many times. The rearrangement links TRBV6-5 to TRBJ1-1; 8 bases match TRBD1. V gave up 1 base and J gave up 10 bases; unmatched junction bases: 8. The CDR3 runs to 14 residues. Germline-derived CDR1 and CDR2 are MNHEY and SVGAGI. CDR3 in amino acids: CASSYFPDRGGAFF. Here the CDR3 DNA reads TGTGCCAGCAGTTACTTCCCAGACAGGGGCGGAGCTTTCTTT.

This clonotype was recorded at least ten times. The chain is built from TRBV2 and TRBJ1-2, with a weak D call TRBD1 (6 bases). V lost 4 bases and J lost 4, with 19 bases in between. Germline CDR1 is SNHLY and CDR2 is FYNNEI. The CDR3 extends over 16 amino acids. CDR3 protein: CASSVKGGGGSYGYTF. The CDR3 DNA is TGTGCCAGCAGTGTCAAAGGGGGGGGCGGAAGCTATGGCTACACCTTC. Full variable domain (remainder filled in from reference TRBV2 and TRBJ1-2): EPEVTQTPSHQVTQMGQEVILRCVPISNHLYFYWYRQILGQKVEFLVSFYNNEISEKSEIFDDQFSVERPDGSNFTLKIRSTKLEDSAMYFCASSVKGGGGSYGYTFGSGTRLTVV.

A few counts support this clonotype. This sequence joins TRBV29-1 and TRBJ2-7; 9 bases are a match to TRBD1. Germline V gives CDR1 SQVTM, CDR2 ANQGSEA. CDR3 size: 12 residues. The V segment lost 6 bases and the J segment 5 bases; nucleotides outside the gene matches: 5. The CDR3 region has the DNA TGCAGCGTACGTCGGACAGGGGACGAGCAGTACTTC. This codes for CSVRRTGDEQYF.

The chain combines TRBV6-5 with TRBJ1-5, with a possible D match to TRBD1 (6 bases). Germline V gives CDR1 MNHEY, CDR2 SVGAGI. V gave up 0 bases and J gave up 6 bases, with 12 bases separating them. This CDR3 has 15 residues. For the CDR3, the DNA is TGTGCCAGCAGTTACTCGGGGGGGGCATCTCAGCCCCAGCATTTT. Translation: CASSYSGGASQPQHF.